The clone carrying this T cell receptor beta chain was seen only a few times. The antigen is not known. These data are taken from a study of cytomegalovirus exposure and HLA in healthy donors. General study points: Presence/absence analyses took donor sequencing depth as roughly uniform.

Primers: 60 Vbeta forward and 13 Jbeta reverse. Here immunoSEQ multiplex PCR was the method, and the copy in TCRdb shows in-frame clones only, minus some. This repertoire shows 120,000 to 150,000 clones, over 60% found once; its top ten account for 6.5%. V was cut by 3 bases and J by 2 bases, with 8 bases left in between. The CDR3 has 15 amino acids. Germline V lookup: CDR1 SNHLY, CDR2 FYNNEI. The source is a woman aged 55-69 years in good health and CMV-seronegative. The sequenced sample consisted of PBMCs. The chain combines TRBV2 with TRBJ2-6, with D possibly matching TRBD2 (6 bases). This chain's CDR3 is CASSEAGTGANVLTF. The CDR3 DNA reads as TGTGCCAGCAGTGAGGCGGGGACTGGGGCCAACGTCCTGACTTTC.